Detailed here is one T cell receptor (beta chain). In the authors' methods: Amplification from reference gene primers served as the basis for estimated nucleated cell counts. Assay: immunoSEQ multiplex PCR; the TCRdb copy retains only in-frame clones and omits some. The V and J calls and the clone size are those of that table, but D and trimming were determined from the DNA. In the table there are 270,000 or so clones, approximately 83% of which are singletons. The data are from a study of blood T cell repertoires in COVID-19. For the study at large: T cells, B-cell-depleted T cells, or PBMCs supplied cDNA or gDNA.

This CDR3 is 17 amino acids long. The germline CDR1 and CDR2 sequences are SGHVS and FQNEAQ. With V trimmed by 5 bases and J by 8 bases, 17 bases remained unmatched. Categorization into cohorts depended on clinical history that participants reported. Recovered Cohort 3 donors showed two negative PCRs, clearance, or symptom resolution. Specimen: PBMCs or T cells enriched from blood (not recorded which). The genes are TRBV7-8 and TRBJ2-3; 9 nucleotides match TRBD2. This receptor was obtained from a man aged 50 to 60 who had recovered from COVID-19. The CDR3 spells CASSPRPVSGRRGTQYF. In DNA form, the CDR3 reads TGTGCCAGCAGCCCCCGCCCTGTCAGCGGGAGGCGGGGTACGCAGTATTTT.